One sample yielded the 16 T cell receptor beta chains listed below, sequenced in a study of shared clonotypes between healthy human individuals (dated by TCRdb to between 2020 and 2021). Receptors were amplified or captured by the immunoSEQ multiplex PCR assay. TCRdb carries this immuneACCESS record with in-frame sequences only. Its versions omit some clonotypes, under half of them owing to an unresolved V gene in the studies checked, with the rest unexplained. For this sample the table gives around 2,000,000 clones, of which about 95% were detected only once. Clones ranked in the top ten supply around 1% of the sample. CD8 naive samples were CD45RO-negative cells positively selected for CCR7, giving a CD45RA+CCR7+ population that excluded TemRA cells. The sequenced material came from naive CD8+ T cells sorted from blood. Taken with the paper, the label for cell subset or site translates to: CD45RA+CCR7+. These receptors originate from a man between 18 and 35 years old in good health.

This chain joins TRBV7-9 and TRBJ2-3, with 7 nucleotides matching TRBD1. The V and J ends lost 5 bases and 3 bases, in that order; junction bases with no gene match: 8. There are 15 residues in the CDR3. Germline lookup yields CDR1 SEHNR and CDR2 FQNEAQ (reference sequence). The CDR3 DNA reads TGTGCCAGCAGCCCAAGGACAGGAAGAACAGATACGCAGTATTTT. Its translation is CASSPRTGRTDTQYF.

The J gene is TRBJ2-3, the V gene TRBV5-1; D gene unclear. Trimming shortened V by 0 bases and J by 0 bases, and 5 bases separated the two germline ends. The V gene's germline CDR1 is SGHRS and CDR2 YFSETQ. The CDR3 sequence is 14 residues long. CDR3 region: CASSLADSTDTQYF. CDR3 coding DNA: TGCGCCAGCAGCTTGGCTGACAGCACAGATACGCAGTATTTT.

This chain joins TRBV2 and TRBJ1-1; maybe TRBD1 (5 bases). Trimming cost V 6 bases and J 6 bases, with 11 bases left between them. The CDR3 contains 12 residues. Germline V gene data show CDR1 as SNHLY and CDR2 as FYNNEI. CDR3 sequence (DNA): TGTGCCAGCAGAGGGGCTACCGCTGAAGCTTTCTTT. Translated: CASRGATAEAFF. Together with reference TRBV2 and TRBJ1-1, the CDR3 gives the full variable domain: EPEVTQTPSHQVTQMGQEVILRCVPISNHLYFYWYRQILGQKVEFLVSFYNNEISEKSEIFDDQFSVERPDGSNFTLKIRSTKLEDSAMYFCASRGATAEAFFGQGTRLTVV.

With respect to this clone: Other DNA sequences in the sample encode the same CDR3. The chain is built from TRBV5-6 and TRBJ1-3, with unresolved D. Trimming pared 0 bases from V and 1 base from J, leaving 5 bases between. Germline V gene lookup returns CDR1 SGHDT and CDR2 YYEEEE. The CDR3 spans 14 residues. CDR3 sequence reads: CASSLGGSGNTIYF. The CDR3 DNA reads TGTGCCAGCAGCTTGGGGGGATCTGGAAACACCATATATTTT.

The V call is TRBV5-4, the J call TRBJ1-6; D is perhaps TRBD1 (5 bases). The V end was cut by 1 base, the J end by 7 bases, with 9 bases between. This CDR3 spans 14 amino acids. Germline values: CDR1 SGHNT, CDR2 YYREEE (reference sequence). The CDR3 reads CASSLWQGNSPLHF. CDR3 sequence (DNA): TGTGCCAGCAGCTTGTGGCAGGGAAATTCACCCCTCCACTTT.

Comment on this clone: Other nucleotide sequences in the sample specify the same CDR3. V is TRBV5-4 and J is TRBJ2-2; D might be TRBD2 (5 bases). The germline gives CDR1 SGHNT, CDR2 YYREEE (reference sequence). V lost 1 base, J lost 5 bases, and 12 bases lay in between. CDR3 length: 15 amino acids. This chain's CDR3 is CASSLPSGLTGELFF. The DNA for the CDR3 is TGTGCCAGCAGCTTGCCCTCCGGACTGACCGGGGAGCTGTTTTTT.

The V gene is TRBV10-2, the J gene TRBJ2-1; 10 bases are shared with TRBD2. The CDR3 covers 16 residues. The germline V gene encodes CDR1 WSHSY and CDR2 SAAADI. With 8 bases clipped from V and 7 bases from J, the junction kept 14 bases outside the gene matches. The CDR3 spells CASGDGVAGGWNEQFF. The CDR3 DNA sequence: TGCGCCAGCGGCGACGGGGTAGCGGGAGGTTGGAATGAGCAGTTCTTC.

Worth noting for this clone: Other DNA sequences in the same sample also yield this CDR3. CDR3 sequence: CASSYSGESYEQYF. CDR3 DNA: TGTGCCAGCAGTTACTCGGGAGAATCCTACGAGCAGTACTTC. The rearrangement joins TRBV6-5 to TRBJ2-7; D possibly corresponds to TRBD2 (5 bases). V lost 0 bases to trimming and J lost 1 base, with 7 bases between them. The CDR3 covers 14 residues. Per germline, CDR1 MNHEY and CDR2 SVGAGI.

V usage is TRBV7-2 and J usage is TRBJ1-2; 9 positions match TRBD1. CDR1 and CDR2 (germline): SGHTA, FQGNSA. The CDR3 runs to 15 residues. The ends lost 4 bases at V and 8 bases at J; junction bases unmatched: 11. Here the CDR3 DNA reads TGTGCCAGCAGCTCGCCGCGGGACAGGGTGCGGGGCTACACCTTC. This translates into CASSSPRDRVRGYTF.

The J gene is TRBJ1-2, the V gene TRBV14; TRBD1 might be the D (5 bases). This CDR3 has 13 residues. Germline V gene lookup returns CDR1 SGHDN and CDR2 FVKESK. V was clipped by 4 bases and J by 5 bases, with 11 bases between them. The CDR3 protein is CASSLLGTYGYTF. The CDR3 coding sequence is TGTGCCAGCAGCCTCTTAGGGACTTATGGCTACACCTTC.

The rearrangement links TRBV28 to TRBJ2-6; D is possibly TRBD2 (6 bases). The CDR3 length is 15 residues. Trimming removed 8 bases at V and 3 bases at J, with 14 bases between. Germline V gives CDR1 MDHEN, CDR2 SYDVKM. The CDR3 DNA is TGTGCCAGCCATAGTCGGGACTTTGGGGCCAACGTCCTGACTTTC. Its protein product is CASHSRDFGANVLTF.

CDR3 sequence: CASAGQGALDDGYTF. The CDR3, as DNA: TGTGCCAGCGCAGGGCAGGGGGCGCTTGATGATGGCTACACCTTC. J is TRBJ1-2 and V is TRBV6-4, with 8 bases matching TRBD1. The trim removed 8 bases at V and 6 bases at J, leaving 14 bases unmatched. CDR3 length: 15 amino acids. Germline values: CDR1 MRHNA, CDR2 SNTAGT.

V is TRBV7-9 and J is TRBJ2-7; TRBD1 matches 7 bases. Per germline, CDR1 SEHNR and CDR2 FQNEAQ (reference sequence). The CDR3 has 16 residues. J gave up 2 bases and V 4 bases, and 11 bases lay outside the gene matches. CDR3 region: CASSSVLEQGTYEQYF. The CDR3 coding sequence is TGTGCCAGCAGCTCAGTTCTCGAACAGGGGACCTACGAGCAGTACTTC.

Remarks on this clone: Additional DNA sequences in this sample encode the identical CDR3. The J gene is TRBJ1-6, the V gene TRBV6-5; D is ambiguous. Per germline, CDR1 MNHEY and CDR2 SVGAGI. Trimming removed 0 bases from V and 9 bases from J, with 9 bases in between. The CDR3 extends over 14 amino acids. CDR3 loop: CASSYSLGGSPLHF. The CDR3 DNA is TGTGCCAGCAGTTACTCGTTAGGCGGTTCACCCCTCCACTTT.

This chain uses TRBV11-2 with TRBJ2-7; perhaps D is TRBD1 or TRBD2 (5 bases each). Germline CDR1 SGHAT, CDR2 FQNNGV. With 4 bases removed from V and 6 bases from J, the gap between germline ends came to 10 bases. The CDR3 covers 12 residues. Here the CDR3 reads CASSYPGPEQYF. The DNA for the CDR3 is TGTGCCAGCAGCTACCCGGGGCCCGAGCAGTACTTC.

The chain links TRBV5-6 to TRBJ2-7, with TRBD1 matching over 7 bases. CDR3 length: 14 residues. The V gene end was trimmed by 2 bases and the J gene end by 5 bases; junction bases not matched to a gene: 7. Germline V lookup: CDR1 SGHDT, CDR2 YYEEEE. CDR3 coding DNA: TGTGCCAGCAGCTTAGGGGGCTGGTACGACGAGCAGTACTTC. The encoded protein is CASSLGGWYDEQYF.